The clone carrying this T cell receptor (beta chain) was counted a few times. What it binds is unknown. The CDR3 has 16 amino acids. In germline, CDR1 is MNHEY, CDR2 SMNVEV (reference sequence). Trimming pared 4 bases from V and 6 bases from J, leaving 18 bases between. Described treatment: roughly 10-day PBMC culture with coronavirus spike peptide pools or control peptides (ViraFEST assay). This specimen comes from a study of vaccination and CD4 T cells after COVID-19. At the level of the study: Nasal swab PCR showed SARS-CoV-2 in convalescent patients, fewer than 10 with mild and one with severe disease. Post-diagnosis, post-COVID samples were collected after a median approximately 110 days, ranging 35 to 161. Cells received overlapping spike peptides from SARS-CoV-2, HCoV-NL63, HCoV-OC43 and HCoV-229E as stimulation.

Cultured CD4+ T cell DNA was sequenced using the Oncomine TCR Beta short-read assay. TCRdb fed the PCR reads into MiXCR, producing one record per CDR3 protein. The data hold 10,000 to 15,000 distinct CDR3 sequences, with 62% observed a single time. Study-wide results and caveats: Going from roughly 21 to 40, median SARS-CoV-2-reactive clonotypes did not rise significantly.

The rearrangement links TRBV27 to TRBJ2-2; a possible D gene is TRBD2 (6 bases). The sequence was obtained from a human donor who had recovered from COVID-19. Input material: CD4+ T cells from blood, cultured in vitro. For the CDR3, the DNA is TGTGCCAGCAGTTGGGACTTCCCCGGTGGCGCCGGGGAGCTGTTTTTT. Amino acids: CASSWDFPGGAGELFF.